Many counts were recorded for the clone carrying this TCR beta chain. This entry belongs to a study of immune characterization of retroperitoneal liposarcoma. V shed 5 bases and J shed 13 bases, with 21 bases lying between them. This CDR3 has 14 amino acids. The germline V gene has CDR1 MNHNS and CDR2 SASEGT. One entry per CDR3 protein, called by TCRdb with MiXCR from the PCR reads. The repertoire holds 3,100 or so distinct CDR3 sequences, roughly 44% seen once, with around 40% in the top ten. The chain couples TRBV6-1 to TRBJ2-1; D is perhaps TRBD2 (5 bases). Material: tumor tissue. This TCR was sampled from a male donor with retroperitoneal liposarcoma. CDR3 in amino acids: CASSQPGYPVTQFF. The CDR3 DNA is TGTGCCAGCAGTCAACCGGGGTACCCTGTGACCCAGTTCTTC.